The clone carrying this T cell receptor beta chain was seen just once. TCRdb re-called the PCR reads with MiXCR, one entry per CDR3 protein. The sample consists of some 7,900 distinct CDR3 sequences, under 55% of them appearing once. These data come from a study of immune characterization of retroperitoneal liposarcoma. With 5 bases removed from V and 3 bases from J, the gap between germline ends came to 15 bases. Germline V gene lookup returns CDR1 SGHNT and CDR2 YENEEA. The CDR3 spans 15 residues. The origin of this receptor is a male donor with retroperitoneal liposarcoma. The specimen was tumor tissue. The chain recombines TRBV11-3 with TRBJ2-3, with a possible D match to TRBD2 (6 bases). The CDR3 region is CASSPRTGVTDTQYF. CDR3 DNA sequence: TGTGCCAGCAGCCCCCGCACGGGAGTAACAGATACGCAGTATTTT. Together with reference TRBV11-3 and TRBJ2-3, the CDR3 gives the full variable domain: EAGVVQSPRYKIIEKKQPVAFWCNPISGHNTLYWYLQNLGQGPELLIRYENEEAVDDSQLPKDRFSAERLKGVDSTLKIQPAELGDSAVYLCASSPRTGVTDTQYFGPGTRLTVL.